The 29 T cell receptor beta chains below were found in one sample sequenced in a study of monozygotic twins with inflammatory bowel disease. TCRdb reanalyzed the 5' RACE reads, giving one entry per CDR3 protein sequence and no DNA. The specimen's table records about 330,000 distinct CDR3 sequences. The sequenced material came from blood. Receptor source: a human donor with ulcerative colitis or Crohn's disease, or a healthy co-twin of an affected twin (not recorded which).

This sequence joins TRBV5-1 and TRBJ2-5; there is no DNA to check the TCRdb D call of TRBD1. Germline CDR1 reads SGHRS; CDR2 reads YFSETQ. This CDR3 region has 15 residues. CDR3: CASSFVTGVQETQYF.

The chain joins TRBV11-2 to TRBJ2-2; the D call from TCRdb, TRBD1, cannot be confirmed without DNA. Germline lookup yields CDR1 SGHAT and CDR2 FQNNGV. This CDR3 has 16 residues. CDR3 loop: CASTPTGTGGHGELFF.

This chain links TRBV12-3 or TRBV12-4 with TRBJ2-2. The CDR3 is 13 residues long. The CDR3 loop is CASSLQDTGELFF.

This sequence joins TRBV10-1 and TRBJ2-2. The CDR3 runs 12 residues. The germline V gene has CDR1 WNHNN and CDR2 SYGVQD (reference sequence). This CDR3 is CASSDLTGELFF.

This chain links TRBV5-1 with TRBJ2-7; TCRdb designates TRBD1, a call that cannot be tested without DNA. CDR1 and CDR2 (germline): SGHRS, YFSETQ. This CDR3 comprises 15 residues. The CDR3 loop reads CASRSGQNPLNEQYF.

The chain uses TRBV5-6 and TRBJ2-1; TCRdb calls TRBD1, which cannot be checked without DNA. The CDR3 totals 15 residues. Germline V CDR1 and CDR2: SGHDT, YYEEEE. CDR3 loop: CASSIGGAFGNEQFF.

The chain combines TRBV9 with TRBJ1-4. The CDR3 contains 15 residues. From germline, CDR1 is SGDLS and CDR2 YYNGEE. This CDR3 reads CASSVSGSQNEKLFF.

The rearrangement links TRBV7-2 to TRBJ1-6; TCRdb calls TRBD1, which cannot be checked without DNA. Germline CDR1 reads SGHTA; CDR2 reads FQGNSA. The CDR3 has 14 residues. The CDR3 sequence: CASSFDRGYSPLHF.

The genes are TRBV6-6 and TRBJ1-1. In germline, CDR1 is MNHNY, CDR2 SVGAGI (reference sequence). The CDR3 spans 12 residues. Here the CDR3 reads CASSYAGKEAFF.

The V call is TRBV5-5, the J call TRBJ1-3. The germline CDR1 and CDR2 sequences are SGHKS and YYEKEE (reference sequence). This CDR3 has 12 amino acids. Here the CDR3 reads CASSESGNTIYF.

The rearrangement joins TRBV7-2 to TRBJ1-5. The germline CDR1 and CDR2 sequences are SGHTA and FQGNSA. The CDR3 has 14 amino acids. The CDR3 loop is CASSLIQGNQPQHF.

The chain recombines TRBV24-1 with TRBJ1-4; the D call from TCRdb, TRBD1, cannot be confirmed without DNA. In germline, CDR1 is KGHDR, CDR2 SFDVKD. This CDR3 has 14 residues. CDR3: CATSDTGTLLKLFF.

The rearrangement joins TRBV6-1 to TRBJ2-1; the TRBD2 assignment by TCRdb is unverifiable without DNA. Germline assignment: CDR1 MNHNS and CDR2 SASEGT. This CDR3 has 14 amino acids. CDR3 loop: CASRLGGARNEQFF.

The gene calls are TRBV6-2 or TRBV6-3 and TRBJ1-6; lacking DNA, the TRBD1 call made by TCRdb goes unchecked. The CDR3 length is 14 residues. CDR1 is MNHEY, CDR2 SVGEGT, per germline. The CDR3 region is CASRNQGQGISLHF.

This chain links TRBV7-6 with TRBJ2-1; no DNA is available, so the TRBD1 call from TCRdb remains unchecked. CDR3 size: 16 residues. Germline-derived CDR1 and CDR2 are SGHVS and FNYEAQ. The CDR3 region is CASSLEDRGGYNEQFF.

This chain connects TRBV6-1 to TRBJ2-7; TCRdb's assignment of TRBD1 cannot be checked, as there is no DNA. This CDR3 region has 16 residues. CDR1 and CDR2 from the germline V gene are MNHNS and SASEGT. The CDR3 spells CASSPPSRRTGYEQYF.

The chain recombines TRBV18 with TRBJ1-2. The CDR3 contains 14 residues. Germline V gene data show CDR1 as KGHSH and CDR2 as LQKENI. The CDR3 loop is CASSPSDPNYGYTF.

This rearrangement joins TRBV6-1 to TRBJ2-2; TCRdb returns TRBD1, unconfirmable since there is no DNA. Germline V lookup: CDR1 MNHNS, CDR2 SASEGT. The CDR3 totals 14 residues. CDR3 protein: CASSGNPGAGELFF.

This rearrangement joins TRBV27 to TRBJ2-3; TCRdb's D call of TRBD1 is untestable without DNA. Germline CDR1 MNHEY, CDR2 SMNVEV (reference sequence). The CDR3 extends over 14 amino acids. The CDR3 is CASNMDRRPDTQYF.

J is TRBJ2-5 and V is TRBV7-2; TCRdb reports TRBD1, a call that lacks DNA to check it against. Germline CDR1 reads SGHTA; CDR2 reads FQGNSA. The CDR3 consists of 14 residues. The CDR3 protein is CASSFGGLRETQYF.

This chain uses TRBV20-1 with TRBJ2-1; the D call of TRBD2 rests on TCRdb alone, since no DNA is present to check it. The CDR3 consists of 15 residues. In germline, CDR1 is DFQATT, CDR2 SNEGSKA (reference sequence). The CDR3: CSARGGGGASGEQFF.

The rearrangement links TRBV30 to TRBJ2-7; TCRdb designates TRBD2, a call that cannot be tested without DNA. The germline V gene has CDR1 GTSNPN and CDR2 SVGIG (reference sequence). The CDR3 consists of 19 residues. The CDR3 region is CAWSVLGRFVREVVDEQYF.

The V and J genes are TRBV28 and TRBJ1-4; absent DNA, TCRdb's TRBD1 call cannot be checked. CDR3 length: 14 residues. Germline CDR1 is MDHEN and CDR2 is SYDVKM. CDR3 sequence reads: CASSLAGKGEKLFF.

The CDR3 spells CASCLNIPNEQFF. The chain uses TRBV19 and TRBJ2-1. This CDR3 spans 13 amino acids. The germline V gene has CDR1 LNHDA and CDR2 SQIVND (reference sequence).

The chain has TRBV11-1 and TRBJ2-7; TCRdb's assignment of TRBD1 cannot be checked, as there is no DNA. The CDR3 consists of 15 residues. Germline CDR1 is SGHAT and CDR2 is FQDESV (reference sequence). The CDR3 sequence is CASSLAGDISLEQYF.

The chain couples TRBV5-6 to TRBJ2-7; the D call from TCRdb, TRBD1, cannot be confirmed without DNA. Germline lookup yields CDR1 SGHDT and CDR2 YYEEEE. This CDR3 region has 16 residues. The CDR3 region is CASSSRPPIRCYEQYF. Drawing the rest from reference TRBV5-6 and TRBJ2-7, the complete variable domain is DAGVTQSPTHLIKTRGQQVTLRCSPKSGHDTVSWYQQALGQGPQFIFQYYEEEERQRGNFPDRFSGHQFPNYSSELNVNALLLGDSALYLCASSSRPPIRCYEQYFGPGTRLTVT.

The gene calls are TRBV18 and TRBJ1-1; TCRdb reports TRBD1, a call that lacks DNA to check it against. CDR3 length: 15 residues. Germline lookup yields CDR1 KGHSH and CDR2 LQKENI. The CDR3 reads CASSPNDRGGTEAFF.

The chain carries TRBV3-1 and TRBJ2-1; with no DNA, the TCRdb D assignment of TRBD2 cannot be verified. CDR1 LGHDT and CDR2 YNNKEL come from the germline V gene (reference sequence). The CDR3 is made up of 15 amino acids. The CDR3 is CASSQGTPLHNEQFF.

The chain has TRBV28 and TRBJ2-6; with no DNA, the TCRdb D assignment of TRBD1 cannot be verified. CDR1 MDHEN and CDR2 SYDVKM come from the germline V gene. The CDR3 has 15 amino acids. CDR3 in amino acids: CASSLSGGRANVLTF.